Below, 22 T cell receptor beta chains from the same sample are listed, as sequenced in a study of control samples from healthy donors and cancer patients. Sequencing was performed with immunoSEQ multiplex PCR; in TCRdb, only in-frame clones are kept and a portion is missing. The table shows roughly 160,000 clones, with 94% occurring only once. Sequencing input: PBMCs. These receptors were obtained from a man in his 60s with colorectal cancer.

V is TRBV2 and J is TRBJ2-2; 9 bases agree with TRBD2. V shed 7 bases and J 5 bases; nucleotides not matched to a gene: 11. Germline V lookup: CDR1 SNHLY, CDR2 FYNNEI. The CDR3 runs 16 residues. This CDR3 is CASTLSGGPGTGELFF. DNA of the CDR3: TGTGCCAGCACTTTAAGCGGGGGGCCGGGTACCGGGGAGCTGTTTTTT.

The J gene is TRBJ2-1, the V gene TRBV30; 11 bases map to TRBD2. This CDR3 is 15 amino acids long. V shed 1 base and J 5 bases; nucleotides not matched to a gene: 4. Germline CDR1 GTSNPN, CDR2 SVGIG (reference sequence). In DNA form, the CDR3 reads TGTGCCTGGAGTGCGGGGACTAGCGGTCACAATGAGCAGTTCTTC. This translates into CAWSAGTSGHNEQFF.

The chain joins TRBV5-1 to TRBJ2-7; TRBD1 aligns across 7 bases. The germline gives CDR1 SGHRS, CDR2 YFSETQ. The V gene end was trimmed by 4 bases and the J gene end by 5 bases; junction bases not matched to a gene: 3. This CDR3 region has 12 residues. CDR3 DNA sequence: TGCGCCAGCAGCACAACAGGGGACGAGCAGTACTTC. It encodes CASSTTGDEQYF.

This chain links TRBV20-1 with TRBJ2-3; 9 bases line up with TRBD1. The CDR3 extends over 14 amino acids. V gave up 3 bases and J gave up 1 base; unmatched junction bases: 2. Looked up from germline, CDR1 is DFQATT and CDR2 is SNEGSKA (reference sequence). Written as DNA, the CDR3 is TGCAGTGCTAGTTGGACAGGGGGCACAGATACGCAGTATTTT. Translated, it gives CSASWTGGTDTQYF.

This chain connects TRBV3-1 (or the pseudogene TRBV3-2) to TRBJ2-5; tentatively, D is TRBD2 (7 bases). V was trimmed by 1 base and J by 5 bases, leaving 11 bases between them. Germline-derived CDR1 and CDR2 are LGHDT and YNNKEL (reference sequence). The CDR3 length is 14 residues. CDR3 in amino acids: CASSQVGGGETQYF. Here the CDR3 DNA reads TGTGCCAGCAGCCAAGTGGGCGGGGGCGAGACCCAGTACTTC.

Concerning this clone: Other DNA sequences from this sample encode an identical CDR3 as well. The chain has TRBV18 and TRBJ1-1; D may be TRBD1 (5 bases). V was pared by 3 bases and J by 1 base, with 12 bases between. Germline CDR1 KGHSH, CDR2 LQKENI. This CDR3 contains 15 residues. CDR3 sequence reads: CASSPLSTENTEAFF. The DNA of the CDR3 is TGTGCCAGCTCACCTTTATCGACAGAGAACACTGAAGCTTTCTTT.

This rearrangement joins TRBV5-1 to TRBJ2-3; D is perhaps TRBD1 (5 bases). The CDR3 length is 13 residues. V shed 0 bases and J shed 4 bases, with 6 bases lying between them. CDR1 is SGHRS and CDR2 is YFSETQ in the germline V gene. The CDR3 nucleotides are TGCGCCAGCAGCTTGGGCAGGGCAGATACGCAGTATTTT. This codes for CASSLGRADTQYF.

This clone turned up a few times. The chain carries TRBV4-1 and TRBJ1-6; D may be TRBD1 (5 bases). Trimming stripped 3 bases from V and 6 bases from J, with 12 bases between. The CDR3 covers 15 residues. CDR1 and CDR2 from the germline V gene are MGHRA and YSYEKL. The CDR3 loop reads CASSQQGRINSPLHF. The CDR3 coding sequence is TGCGCCAGCAGCCAGCAGGGACGGATTAATTCACCCCTCCACTTT.

J is TRBJ2-7 and V is TRBV7-6; 7 bases map to TRBD1. After removal of 5 bases from V and 6 bases from J, the junction contained 7 bases not matched to a gene. The CDR3 sequence is 13 residues long. The germline CDR1 and CDR2 sequences are SGHVS and FNYEAQ. This chain's CDR3 is CASSPRQGFEQYF. CDR3 coding DNA: TGTGCCAGCAGCCCCAGACAGGGTTTCGAGCAGTACTTC.

The chain joins TRBV4-2 to TRBJ2-2, with D unresolved. V dropped 0 bases and J dropped 1 base, with 6 bases sitting between them. Germline CDR1 and CDR2: LGHNA and YNFKEQ. The CDR3 covers 15 residues. DNA for the CDR3: TGTGCCAGCAGCCAAGATCCCGGGAACACCGGGGAGCTGTTTTTT. Translated, it gives CASSQDPGNTGELFF.

This clone was detected once. An end of the junction differs from the germline gene, which may be a read error. The J gene is TRBJ2-1, the V gene TRBV4-1, with D perhaps matching TRBD1 (6 bases). The CDR3 totals 14 residues. CDR1 is MGHRA and CDR2 is YSYEKL in the germline V gene. In DNA form, the CDR3 reads TGCGCCAGCAGCTGGGGGCGCTCCCTAAATGGGCAGTTCTTC. Translated, it gives CASSWGRSLNGQFF.

This clone showed up just once. The chain links TRBV27 to TRBJ2-7; no clear D gene. Germline V gene lookup returns CDR1 MNHEY and CDR2 SMNVEV (reference sequence). The CDR3 totals 12 residues. V was pared by 3 bases and J by 4 bases, with 7 bases between. The CDR3 nucleotides read TGTGCCAGCAGTTTTAGAGGATACGAGCAGTACTTC. This encodes CASSFRGYEQYF.

V usage is TRBV4-1 and J usage is TRBJ2-3; 9 nucleotides align to TRBD2. J was trimmed by 2 bases and V by 1 base; bases with no gene match: 10. Germline CDR1 MGHRA, CDR2 YSYEKL. The CDR3 is 18 amino acids. The CDR3 sequence is CASSQGAGRLAVTDTQYF. As DNA, the CDR3 is TGCGCCAGCAGCCAAGGGGCCGGTAGACTAGCGGTCACAGATACGCAGTATTTT.

The chain combines TRBV10-2 with TRBJ2-5; D may be TRBD2 (6 bases). This CDR3 comprises 15 residues. V was shortened by 0 bases and J by 5 bases, with 13 bases between the two germline ends. Germline-derived CDR1 and CDR2 are WSHSY and SAAADI. CDR3 coding DNA: TGCGCCAGCAGTGAGTCCCGACTAGTCGGTGAGACCCAGTACTTC. Its translation: CASSESRLVGETQYF.

The gene calls are TRBV24-1 and TRBJ1-2; 12 positions match TRBD1. The CDR3 runs to 13 residues. CDR1 and CDR2 (germline): KGHDR, SFDVKD. Trimming removed 10 bases from V and 8 bases from J; junction bases left unmatched: 7. The CDR3 coding sequence is TGTGCCACACCGGGACAGGGGGCTCGGGGCTACACCTTC. Protein product: CATPGQGARGYTF.

The J gene is TRBJ2-3, the V gene TRBV6-4, with 8 bases identical to TRBD2. This CDR3 spans 16 amino acids. Germline assignment: CDR1 MRHNA and CDR2 SNTAGT. Germline trimming cut 5 bases from V and 3 bases from J; bases unmatched to any gene: 10. The CDR3 region is CASSLVGGARTDTQYF. In DNA form, the CDR3 reads TGTGCCAGCAGTTTAGTCGGGGGGGCCCGTACAGATACGCAGTATTTT.

The V call is TRBV7-6, the J call TRBJ2-6; D assignment may be TRBD1 or TRBD2 (7 bases each). Per the germline V gene, CDR1 is SGHVS and CDR2 is FNYEAQ. V was trimmed by 5 bases and J by 0 bases, leaving 17 bases between them. There are 18 residues in the CDR3. CDR3 coding DNA: TGTGCCAGCAGCCAGGGGGGGGCCGGAAGCTCTGGGGCCAACGTCCTGACTTTC. Translating gives CASSQGGAGSSGANVLTF. Full variable domain (missing parts from reference TRBV7-6 and TRBJ2-6): GAGVSQSPRYKVTKRGQDVALRCDPISGHVSLYWYRQALGQGPEFLTYFNYEAQQDKSGLPNDRFSAERPEGSISTLTIQRTEQRDSAMYRCASSQGGAGSSGANVLTFGAGSRLTVL.

This clone was counted only a few times. CDR3 bases: TGTGCCAGCAGCTTAGGGGGGACAACTGGAAACACCATATATTTT. It specifies CASSLGGTTGNTIYF. V is TRBV7-8 and J is TRBJ1-3; D is perhaps TRBD1 (6 bases). Per the germline V gene, CDR1 is SGHVS and CDR2 is FQNEAQ. CDR3 length: 15 residues. The V gene lost 1 base and the J gene lost 2 bases, with 9 bases spanning the gap.

The chain employs TRBV7-2 and TRBJ1-2; tentatively, D is TRBD1 (5 bases). CDR1 is SGHTA and CDR2 is FQGNSA in the germline V gene. The V and J ends lost 1 base and 2 bases respectively, with 11 bases between them. The CDR3 totals 15 residues. The CDR3 region is CASSLVGASNYGYTF. As DNA, the CDR3 is TGTGCCAGCAGCTTAGTCGGGGCCTCCAACTATGGCTACACCTTC.

The chain couples TRBV6-5 to TRBJ1-2, with 9 bases matching TRBD1. The germline V gene encodes CDR1 MNHEY and CDR2 SVGAGI. The trim removed 6 bases at V and 5 bases at J, leaving 7 bases unmatched. CDR3 length: 14 residues. The CDR3 protein is CASRPPGQGYGYTF. CDR3 nucleotide sequence: TGTGCCAGCAGACCCCCGGGACAGGGTTATGGCTACACCTTC.

The chain carries TRBV11-2 and TRBJ2-7; 7 nucleotides align to TRBD2. The CDR3 sequence is 14 residues long. Per the germline V gene, CDR1 is SGHAT and CDR2 is FQNNGV. With V trimmed by 2 bases and J by 2 bases, 3 bases remained unmatched. The chain's CDR3 is CASSLYGTTYEQYF. The CDR3 DNA is TGTGCCAGCAGCTTATATGGGACTACCTACGAGCAGTACTTC.

The rearrangement uses TRBV6-2 or TRBV6-3 and TRBJ1-3; D perhaps matches TRBD1 (5 bases). The V gene lost 5 bases and the J gene lost 1 base, with 9 bases spanning the gap. Germline V CDR1 and CDR2: MNHEY, SVGEGT. This CDR3 has 14 amino acids. For the CDR3, the DNA is TGTGCCAGCAGTGGGGCCTTATCTGGAAACACCATATATTTT. Protein sequence: CASSGALSGNTIYF.